The TCR beta chain described here comes from a study of metastatic and nonmetastatic thyroid tumors. MiXCR reprocessed the PCR reads for TCRdb. Here the sample spans about 18,000 clones, 21% being singletons. Germline CDR1 SGHAT, CDR2 FQNNGV. This CDR3 is 12 amino acids long. V was trimmed by 5 bases and J by 0 bases, leaving 5 bases between them. Every patient was untreated before thyroid surgery. V and J are TRBV11-2 and TRBJ2-7; D is undetermined. Sequencing was carried out using tumor tissue. This receptor was identified in a female donor with papillary thyroid cancer or a benign thyroid nodule (not recorded which). Some clones in this sample may be carry-over from other donors' samples. CDR3 loop: CASSPHSYEQYF. DNA for the CDR3: TGTGCCAGCAGCCCCCACTCCTACGAGCAGTACTTC.